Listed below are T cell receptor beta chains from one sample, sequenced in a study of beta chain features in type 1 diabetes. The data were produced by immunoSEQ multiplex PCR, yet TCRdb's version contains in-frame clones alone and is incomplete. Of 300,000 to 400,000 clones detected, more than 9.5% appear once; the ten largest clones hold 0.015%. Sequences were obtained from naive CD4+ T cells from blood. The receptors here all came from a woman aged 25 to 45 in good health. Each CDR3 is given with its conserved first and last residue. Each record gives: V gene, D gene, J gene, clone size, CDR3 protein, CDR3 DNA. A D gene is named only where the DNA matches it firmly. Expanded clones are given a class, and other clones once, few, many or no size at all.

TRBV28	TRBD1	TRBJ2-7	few	CASSLGQGANEQYF	TGTGCCAGCAGCCTCGGACAGGGTGCGAACGAGCAGTACTTC
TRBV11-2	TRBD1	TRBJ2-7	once	CASSHTGGEQYF	TGTGCCAGCAGCCATACAGGGGGCGAGCAGTACTTC
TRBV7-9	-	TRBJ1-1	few	CASSAQGGTEAFF	TGTGCCAGCAGCGCCCAGGGTGGGACTGAAGCTTTCTTT
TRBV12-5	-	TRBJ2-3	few	CASVLLDPSTDTQYF	TGTGCTAGTGTTTTACTAGACCCTAGCACAGATACGCAGTATTTT
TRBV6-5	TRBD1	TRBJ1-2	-	CASSFDRGGNYGYTF	TGTGCCAGCAGTTTCGACAGGGGTGGGAACTATGGCTACACCTTC
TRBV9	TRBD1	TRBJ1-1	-	CASSVGGTVNTEAFF	TGTGCCAGCAGCGTAGGTGGGACAGTCAACACTGAAGCTTTCTTT
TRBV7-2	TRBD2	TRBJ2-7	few	CASSLTSGLYEQYF	TGTGCCAGCAGCTTAACTAGCGGCCTCTACGAGCAGTACTTC
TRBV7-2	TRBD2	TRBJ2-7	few	CASSSGLAASYEQYF	TGTGCCAGCAGCTCGGGACTAGCGGCGTCCTACGAGCAGTACTTC
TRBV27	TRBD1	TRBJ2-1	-	CASGPGDREQFF	TGTGCCAGCGGCCCGGGGGACAGGGAGCAGTTCTTC
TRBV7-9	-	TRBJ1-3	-	CASDQGTNSGNTIYF	TGTGCCAGTGACCAGGGCACTAACTCTGGAAACACCATATATTTT
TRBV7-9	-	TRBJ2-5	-	CASSLYEEGTQYF	TGTGCCAGCAGCTTATACGAGGAAGGGACCCAGTACTTC
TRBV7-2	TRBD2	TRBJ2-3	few	CASSLVSSGDDTQYF	TGTGCCAGCAGCTTAGTGTCTAGCGGGGACGATACGCAGTATTTT
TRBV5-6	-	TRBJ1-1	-	CASSLNTEAFF	TGTGCCAGCAGCCTTAACACTGAAGCTTTCTTT
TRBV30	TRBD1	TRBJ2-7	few	CAWEGTGGRYF	TGTGCCTGGGAGGGGACAGGGGGCAGGTACTTC
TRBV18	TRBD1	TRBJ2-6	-	CASSPSQGQGISGANVLTF	TGTGCCAGCTCACCAAGCCAGGGACAGGGGATCTCTGGGGCCAACGTCCTGACTTTC
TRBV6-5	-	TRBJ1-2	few	CASGSPRMDGYTF	TGTGCCAGCGGGAGCCCGCGGATGGATGGCTACACCTTC
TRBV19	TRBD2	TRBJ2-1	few	CASSTSGRHEQFF	TGTGCCAGTAGCACTAGCGGGAGGCATGAGCAGTTCTTC
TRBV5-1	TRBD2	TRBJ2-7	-	CASSSTSGSTYEQYF	TGCGCCAGCAGCTCTACTAGCGGGAGTACCTACGAGCAGTACTTC
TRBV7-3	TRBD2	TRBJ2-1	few	CASSPQAPGLAGGREQFF	TGTGCCAGCAGCCCCCAAGCCCCGGGACTAGCGGGAGGTCGGGAGCAGTTCTTC
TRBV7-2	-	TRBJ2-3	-	CASSLVPTSTDTQYF	TGTGCCAGCAGCTTAGTCCCAACAAGCACAGATACGCAGTATTTT
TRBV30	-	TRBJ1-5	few	CAWSRENQPQHF	TGTGCCTGGAGCCGAGAAAATCAGCCCCAGCATTTT
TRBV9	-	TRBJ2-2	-	CASSKRQGRNTGELFF	TGTGCCAGCTCCAAACGGCAGGGCAGGAACACCGGGGAGCTGTTTTTT
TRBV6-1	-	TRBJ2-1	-	CASSVTQGAEQFF	TGTGCCAGCAGTGTAACACAGGGTGCTGAGCAGTTCTTC
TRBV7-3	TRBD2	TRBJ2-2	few	CASSSRLGSGGENTGELFF	TGTGCCAGCAGCTCCCGCCTCGGTAGCGGGGGCGAGAACACCGGGGAGCTGTTTTTT
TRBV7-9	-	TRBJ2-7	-	CASSELYEQYF	TGTGCCAGCAGCGAACTATACGAGCAGTACTTC
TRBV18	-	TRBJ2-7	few	CASSPRWDYEQYF	TGTGCCAGCTCACCACGATGGGACTACGAGCAGTACTTC
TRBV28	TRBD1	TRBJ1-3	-	CASSTAGGSGNTIYF	TGTGCCAGCAGCACGGCAGGGGGCTCTGGAAACACCATATATTTT
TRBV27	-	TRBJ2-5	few	CASSLSSRNQETQYF	TGTGCCAGCAGTTTATCTAGTCGTAACCAAGAGACCCAGTACTTC
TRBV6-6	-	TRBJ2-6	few	CASRPPGGANVLTF	TGTGCCAGCAGGCCCCCCGGGGGGGCCAACGTCCTGACTTTC
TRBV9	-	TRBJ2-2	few	CASSVVATRGELFF	TGTGCCAGCAGCGTAGTGGCCACCAGGGGGGAGCTGTTTTTT
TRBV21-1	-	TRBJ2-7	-	CASSGRTGGRYEQYF	TGTGCCAGCAGCGGACGGACAGGGGGAAGGTACGAGCAGTACTTC
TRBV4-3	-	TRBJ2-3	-	CASSQDQEMGPVQYF	TGCGCCAGCAGCCAAGATCAGGAGATGGGGCCTGTGCAGTATTTT
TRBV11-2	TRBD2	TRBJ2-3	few	CASSSGRGATDTQYF	TGTGCCAGCAGCTCCGGGAGGGGGGCCACAGATACGCAGTATTTT